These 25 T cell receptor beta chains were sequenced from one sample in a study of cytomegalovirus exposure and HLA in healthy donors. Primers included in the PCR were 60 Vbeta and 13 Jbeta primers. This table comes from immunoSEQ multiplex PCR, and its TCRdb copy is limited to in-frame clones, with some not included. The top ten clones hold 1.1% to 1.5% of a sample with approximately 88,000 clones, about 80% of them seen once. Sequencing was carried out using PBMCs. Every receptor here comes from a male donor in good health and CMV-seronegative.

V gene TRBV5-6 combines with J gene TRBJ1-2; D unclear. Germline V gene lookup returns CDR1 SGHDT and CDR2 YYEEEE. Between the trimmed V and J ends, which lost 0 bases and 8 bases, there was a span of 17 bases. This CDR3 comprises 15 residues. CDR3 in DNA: TGTGCCAGCAGCTTGGTAGTCAGACAAGGCGGGGGCTACACCTTC. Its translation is CASSLVVRQGGGYTF.

CDR3 coding DNA: TGTGCCAGCTCCCCGGCGGGTCCAACTAATGAAAAACTGTTTTTT. Amino acid sequence: CASSPAGPTNEKLFF. V and J are TRBV18 and TRBJ1-4; no definite D call. The germline V gene encodes CDR1 KGHSH and CDR2 LQKENI. This CDR3 contains 15 residues. Trimming shortened V by 6 bases and J by 0 bases, and 11 bases separated the two germline ends.

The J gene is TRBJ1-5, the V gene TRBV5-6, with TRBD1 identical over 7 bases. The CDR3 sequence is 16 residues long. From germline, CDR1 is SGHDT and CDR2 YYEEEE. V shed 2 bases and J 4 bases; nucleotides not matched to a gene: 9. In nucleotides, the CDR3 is TGTGCCAGCAGCTTACGACAGGGACGGGGGAATCAGCCCCAGCATTTT. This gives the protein CASSLRQGRGNQPQHF.

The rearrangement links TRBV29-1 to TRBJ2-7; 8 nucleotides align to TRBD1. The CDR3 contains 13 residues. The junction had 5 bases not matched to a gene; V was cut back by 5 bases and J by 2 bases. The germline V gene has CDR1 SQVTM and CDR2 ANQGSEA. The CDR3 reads CSVSGTGAYEQYF. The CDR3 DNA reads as TGCAGCGTTTCCGGGACAGGCGCCTACGAGCAGTACTTC.

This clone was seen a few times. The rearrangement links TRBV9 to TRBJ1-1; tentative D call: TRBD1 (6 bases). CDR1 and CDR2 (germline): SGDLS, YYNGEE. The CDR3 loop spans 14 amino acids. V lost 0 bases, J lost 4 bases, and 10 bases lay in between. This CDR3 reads CASSVEAGVTEAFF. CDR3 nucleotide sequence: TGTGCCAGCAGCGTAGAGGCAGGGGTCACTGAAGCTTTCTTT. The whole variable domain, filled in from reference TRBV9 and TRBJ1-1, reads DSGVTQTPKHLITATGQRVTLRCSPRSGDLSVYWYQQSLDQGLQFLIQYYNGEERAKGNILERFSAQQFPDLHSELNLSSLELGDSALYFCASSVEAGVTEAFFGQGTRLTVV.

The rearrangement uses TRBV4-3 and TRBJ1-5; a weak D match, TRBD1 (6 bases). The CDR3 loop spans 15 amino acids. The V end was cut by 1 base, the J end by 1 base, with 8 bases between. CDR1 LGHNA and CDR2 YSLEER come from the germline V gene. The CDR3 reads CASSQARGSNQPQHF. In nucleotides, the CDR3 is TGCGCCAGCAGCCAAGCCAGGGGAAGCAATCAGCCCCAGCATTTT.

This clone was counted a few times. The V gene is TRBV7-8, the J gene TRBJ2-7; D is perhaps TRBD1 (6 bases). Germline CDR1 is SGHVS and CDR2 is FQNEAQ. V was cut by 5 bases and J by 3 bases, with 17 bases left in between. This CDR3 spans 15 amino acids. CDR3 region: CASSLTSGTNYEQYF. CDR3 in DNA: TGTGCCAGCAGCCTAACGTCCGGGACAAACTACGAGCAGTACTTC. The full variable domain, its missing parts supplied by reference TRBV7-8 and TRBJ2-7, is GAGVSQSPRYKVAKRGQDVALRCDPISGHVSLFWYQQALGQGPEFLTYFQNEAQLDKSGLPSDRFFAERPEGSVSTLKIQRTQQEDSAVYLCASSLTSGTNYEQYFGPGTRLTVT.

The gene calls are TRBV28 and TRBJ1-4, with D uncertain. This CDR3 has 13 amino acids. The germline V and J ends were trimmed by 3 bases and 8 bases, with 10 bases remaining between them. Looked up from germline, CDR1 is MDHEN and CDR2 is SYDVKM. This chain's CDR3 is CASSFRGREKLFF. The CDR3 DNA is TGTGCCAGCAGTTTCAGAGGGCGGGAAAAACTGTTTTTT.

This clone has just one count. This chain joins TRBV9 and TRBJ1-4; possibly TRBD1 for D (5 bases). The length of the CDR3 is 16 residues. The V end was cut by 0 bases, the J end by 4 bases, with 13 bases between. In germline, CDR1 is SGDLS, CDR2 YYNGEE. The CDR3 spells CASSVAGRVVNEKLFF. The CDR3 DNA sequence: TGTGCCAGCAGCGTAGCAGGGAGGGTAGTTAATGAAAAACTGTTTTTT.

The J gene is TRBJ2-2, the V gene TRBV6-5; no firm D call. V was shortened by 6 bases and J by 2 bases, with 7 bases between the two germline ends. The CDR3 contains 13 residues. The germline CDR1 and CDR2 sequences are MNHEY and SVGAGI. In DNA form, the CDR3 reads TGTGCCAGCAGGGCTTTTAACACCGGGGAGCTGTTTTTT. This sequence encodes CASRAFNTGELFF.

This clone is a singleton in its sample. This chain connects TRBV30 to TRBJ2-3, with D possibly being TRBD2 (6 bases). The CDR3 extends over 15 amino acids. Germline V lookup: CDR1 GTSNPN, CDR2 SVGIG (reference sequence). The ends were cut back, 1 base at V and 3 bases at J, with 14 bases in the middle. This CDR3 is CAWSAGRGGTDTQYF. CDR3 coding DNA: TGTGCCTGGAGTGCGGGACGAGGAGGGACAGATACGCAGTATTTT.

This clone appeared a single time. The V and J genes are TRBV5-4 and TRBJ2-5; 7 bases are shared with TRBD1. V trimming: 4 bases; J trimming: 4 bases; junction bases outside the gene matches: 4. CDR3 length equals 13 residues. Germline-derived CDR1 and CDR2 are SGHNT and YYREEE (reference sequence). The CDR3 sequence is CASSRQGGETQYF. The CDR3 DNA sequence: TGTGCCAGCAGCCGACAGGGCGGAGAGACCCAGTACTTC.

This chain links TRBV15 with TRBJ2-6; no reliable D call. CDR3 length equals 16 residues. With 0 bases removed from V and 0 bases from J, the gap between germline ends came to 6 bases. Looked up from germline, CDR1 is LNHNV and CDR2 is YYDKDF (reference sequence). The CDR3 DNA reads TGTGCCACCAGCAGAGAGAGTTACTCTGGGGCCAACGTCCTGACTTTC. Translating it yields CATSRESYSGANVLTF.

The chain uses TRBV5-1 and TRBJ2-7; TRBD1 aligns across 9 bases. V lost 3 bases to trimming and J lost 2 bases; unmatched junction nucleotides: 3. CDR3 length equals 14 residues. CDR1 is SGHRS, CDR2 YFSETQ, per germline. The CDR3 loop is CASSWGQGTYEQYF. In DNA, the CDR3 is TGCGCCAGCAGCTGGGGACAGGGAACCTACGAGCAGTACTTC.

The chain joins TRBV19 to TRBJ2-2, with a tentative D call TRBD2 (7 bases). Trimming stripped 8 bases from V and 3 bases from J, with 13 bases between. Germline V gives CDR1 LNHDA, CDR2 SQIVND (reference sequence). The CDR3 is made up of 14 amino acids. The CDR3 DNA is TGTGCCAGTCGGGGGGCAGGTCACACCGGGGAGCTGTTTTTT. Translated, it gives CASRGAGHTGELFF.

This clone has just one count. The CDR3 region has the DNA TGTGCCAGCAGACGTAGCGGGACGAACACCGGGGAGCTGTTTTTT. As protein: CASRRSGTNTGELFF. The gene calls are TRBV11-2 and TRBJ2-2, with 8 positions matching TRBD2. The CDR3 has 15 amino acids. Germline V lookup: CDR1 SGHAT, CDR2 FQNNGV. Trimming removed 6 bases from V and 0 bases from J; junction bases left unmatched: 3.

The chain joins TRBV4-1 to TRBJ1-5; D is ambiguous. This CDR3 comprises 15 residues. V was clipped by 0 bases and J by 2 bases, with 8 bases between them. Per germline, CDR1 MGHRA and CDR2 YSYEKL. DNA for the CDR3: TGCGCCAGCAGCCAAGATGTGCTAGGCAATCAGCCCCAGCATTTT. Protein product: CASSQDVLGNQPQHF.

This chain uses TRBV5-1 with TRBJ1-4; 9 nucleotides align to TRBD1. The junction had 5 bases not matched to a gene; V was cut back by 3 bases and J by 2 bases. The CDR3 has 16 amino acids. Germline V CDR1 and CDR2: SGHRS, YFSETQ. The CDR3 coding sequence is TGCGCCAGCAGCTCCGGACAGGGGAGGACTAATGAAAAACTGTTTTTT. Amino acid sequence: CASSSGQGRTNEKLFF.

CDR3 loop: CASSLELFSYEQYF. The CDR3 nucleotides read TGTGCCAGCAGTCTCGAACTATTCTCCTACGAGCAGTACTTC. V and J are TRBV28 and TRBJ2-7; the D is unclear. CDR3 length equals 14 residues. CDR1 is MDHEN and CDR2 is SYDVKM in the germline V gene. The ends were cut back, 5 bases at V and 0 bases at J, with 11 bases in the middle.

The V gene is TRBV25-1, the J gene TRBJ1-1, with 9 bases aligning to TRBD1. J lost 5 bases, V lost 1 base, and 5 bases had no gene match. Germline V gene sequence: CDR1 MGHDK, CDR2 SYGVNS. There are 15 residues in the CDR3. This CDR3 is CASSEFGTGKTEAFF. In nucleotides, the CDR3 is TGTGCCAGCAGTGAATTCGGGACAGGGAAGACTGAAGCTTTCTTT.

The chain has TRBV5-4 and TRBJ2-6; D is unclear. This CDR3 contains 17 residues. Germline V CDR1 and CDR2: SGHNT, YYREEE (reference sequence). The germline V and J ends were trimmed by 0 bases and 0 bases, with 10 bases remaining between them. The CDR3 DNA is TGTGCCAGCAGCTTGGTACGTTCAGACTCTGGGGCCAACGTCCTGACTTTC. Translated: CASSLVRSDSGANVLTF.

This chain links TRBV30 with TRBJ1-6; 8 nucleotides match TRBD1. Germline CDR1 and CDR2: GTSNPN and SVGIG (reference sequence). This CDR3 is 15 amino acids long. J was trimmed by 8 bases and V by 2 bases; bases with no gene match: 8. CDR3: CAWSLNPGGYSPLHF. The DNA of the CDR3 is TGTGCCTGGAGTCTAAACCCAGGGGGCTATTCACCCCTCCACTTT.

This CDR3 is CASSLSPNWGELFF. CDR3 DNA: TGTGCCAGCAGTTTGAGTCCGAACTGGGGGGAGCTGTTTTTT. This sequence joins TRBV28 and TRBJ2-2; D unresolved. Trimming stripped 3 bases from V and 8 bases from J, with 13 bases between. Per the germline V gene, CDR1 is MDHEN and CDR2 is SYDVKM. CDR3 length equals 14 residues. Supplemented by reference TRBV28 and TRBJ2-2, the full variable domain reads DVKVTQSSRYLVKRTGEKVFLECVQDMDHENMFWYRQDPGLGLRLIYFSYDVKMKEKGDIPEGYSVSREKKERFSLILESASTNQTSMYLCASSLSPNWGELFFGEGSRLTVL.

CDR3 sequence (DNA): TGTGCCAGCAGGGGACAGGGGGCAGGCAAGTACTTC. Translating gives CASRGQGAGKYF. The genes are TRBV27 and TRBJ2-4; 12 bases map to TRBD1. Germline CDR1 is MNHEY and CDR2 is SMNVEV (reference sequence). Trimming removed 6 bases from V and 14 bases from J; junction bases left unmatched: 5. The CDR3 has 12 residues.

CDR3 amino acids: CASNPGRGLYNEQFF. CDR3 in DNA: TGTGCCAGCAACCCGGGACGGGGACTCTACAATGAGCAGTTCTTC. J is TRBJ2-1 and V is TRBV6-6; maybe TRBD2 (6 bases). Deletions cut 7 bases from V and 3 bases from J, with 16 bases between. CDR1 and CDR2 from the germline V gene are MNHNY and SVGAGI (reference sequence). The CDR3 is made up of 15 amino acids.